This T cell receptor beta chain was obtained from a study of CXCR3-negative and CXCR3-positive naive CD8 T cells. Turning to the study itself: Sequencing gave 120 million to 150 million TRB reads overall, about 1.5 +/- 0.3 million per library.

Study results and caveats: Both naive subsets had comparably high diversity; memory CD8+ cells much lower.

In triplicate, each CD8+ T cell subset was sorted at 300,000 to 350,000 cells per replicate. Comments on this clonotype: Antigen specificity is unknown.

Per germline, CDR1 SGHRS and CDR2 YFSETQ. This CDR3 comprises 13 residues. The study made its TRB cDNA libraries by 5' RACE, adding UMI labels. TCRdb reworked the 5' RACE reads into one entry per CDR3 protein, no DNA. Recorded for this sample: about 43,000 distinct CDR3 sequences. The sample was memory CD8+ T cells from blood. The J gene is TRBJ2-7, the V gene TRBV5-1; TCRdb returns TRBD1, unconfirmable since there is no DNA. The receptor's source is a human donor in good health. Some clones in this sample may be carry-over from other donors' samples. The CDR3 is CASSSKGTNEQYF.